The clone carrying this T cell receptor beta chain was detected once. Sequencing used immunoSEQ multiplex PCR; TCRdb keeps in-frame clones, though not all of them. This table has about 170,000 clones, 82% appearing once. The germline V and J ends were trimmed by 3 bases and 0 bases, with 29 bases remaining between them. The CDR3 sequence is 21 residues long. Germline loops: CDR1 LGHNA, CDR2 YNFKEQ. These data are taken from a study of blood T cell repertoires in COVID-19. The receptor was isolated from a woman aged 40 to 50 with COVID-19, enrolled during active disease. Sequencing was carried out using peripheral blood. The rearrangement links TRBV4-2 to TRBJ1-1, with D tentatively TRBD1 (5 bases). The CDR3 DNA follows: TGTGCCAGCAGCCACTTCTATGGGGCCGTCGGGTCCCCCGAGATGAACACTGAAGCTTTCTTT. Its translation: CASSHFYGAVGSPEMNTEAFF.